The table lists the clone carrying this TCR beta chain with a few counts. Here immunoSEQ multiplex PCR was the method, and the copy in TCRdb shows in-frame clones only, minus some. The sample records 130,000 or so clones, about 89% being singletons. The sample belongs to a study of control samples from healthy donors and cancer patients. The CDR3 is 12 amino acids. Germline CDR1 is GTSNPN and CDR2 is SVGIG (reference sequence). V gave up 2 bases and J gave up 4 bases, with 9 bases separating them. The chain couples TRBV30 to TRBJ2-7; D remains unclear. Sample: blood. This sequence was found in a man between 18 and 29 years old in good health. The CDR3 nucleotides are TGTGCCTGGAGTAGGCTTTCTTACGAGCAGTACTTC. Protein product: CAWSRLSYEQYF.